This T cell receptor (beta chain) was retrieved from a study of early T cells in non-severe SARS-CoV-2 infection. Study as a whole: The study sequenced bulk RNA from unsorted whole blood, with chains unpaired. Study results and limitations: Comparison of clonotypes with VDJdb favored anti-spike CD8 responses while missing private and CD4 specificities.

As part of library construction, unique molecular identifiers were attached to individual cDNA molecules. TCRdb re-called the 5' RACE reads with MiXCR, one entry per CDR3 protein. The sample holds around 55,000 distinct CDR3 sequences, 9.5% to 15% seen once. This clonotype is deemed medium-sized. Its antigen is still unknown. This CDR3 contains 13 residues. V lost 7 bases and J lost 4, with 13 bases in between. From germline, CDR1 is SGHAT and CDR2 FQNNGV. The chain is built from TRBV11-2 and TRBJ1-1; no clear D. This clonotype originated in an adult who was a healthcare worker with PCR-confirmed SARS-CoV-2 infection or an uninfected control (not recorded which). Sequenced: whole blood. CDR3: CASTPADGTEAFF. CDR3 nucleotide sequence: TGTGCCAGCACCCCTGCGGATGGCACTGAAGCTTTCTTT.